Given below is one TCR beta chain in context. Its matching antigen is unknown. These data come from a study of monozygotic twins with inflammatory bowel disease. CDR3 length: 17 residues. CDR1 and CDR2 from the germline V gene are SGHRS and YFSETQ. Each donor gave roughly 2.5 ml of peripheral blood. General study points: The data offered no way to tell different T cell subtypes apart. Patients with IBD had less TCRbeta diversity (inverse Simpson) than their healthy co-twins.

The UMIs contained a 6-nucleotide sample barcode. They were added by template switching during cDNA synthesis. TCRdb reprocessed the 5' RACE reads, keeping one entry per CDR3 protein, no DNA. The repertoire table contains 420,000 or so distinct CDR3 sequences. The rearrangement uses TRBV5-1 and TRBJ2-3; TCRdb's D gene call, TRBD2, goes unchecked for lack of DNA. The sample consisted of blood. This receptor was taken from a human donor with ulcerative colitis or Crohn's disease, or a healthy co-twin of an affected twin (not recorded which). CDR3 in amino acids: CASSHRTSGVLTDTQYF.